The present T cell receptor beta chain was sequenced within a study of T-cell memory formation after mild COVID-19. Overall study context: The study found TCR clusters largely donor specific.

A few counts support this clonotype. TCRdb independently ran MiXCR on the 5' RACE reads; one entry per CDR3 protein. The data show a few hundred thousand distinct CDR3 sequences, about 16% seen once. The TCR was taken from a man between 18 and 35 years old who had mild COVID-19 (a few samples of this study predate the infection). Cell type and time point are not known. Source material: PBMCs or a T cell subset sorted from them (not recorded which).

The CDR3 coding sequence is TGTGCCAGCAGCTTAGTGTACGGGGGAACCACTGAAGCTTTCTTT. Translation gives CASSLVYGGTTEAFF. The chain joins TRBV7-2 to TRBJ1-1; tentatively, D is TRBD1 (5 bases). This CDR3 has 15 amino acids. Germline V gives CDR1 SGHTA, CDR2 FQGNSA. Between the trimmed V and J ends, which lost 1 base and 4 bases, there was a span of 13 bases.